The source of this T cell receptor (beta chain) is a study of blood T cell repertoires in COVID-19. Study-level background: T cells, B-cell-depleted T cells, or PBMCs provided the cDNA or gDNA that served as material.

Individuals aged roughly 18 to 90 years were recruited from fewer than 25 US areas. Assignment of participants to cohorts was predicated upon participant-reported clinical history. The V gene end was trimmed by 6 bases and the J gene end by 2 bases; junction bases not matched to a gene: 2. CDR1 and CDR2 (germline): MDHEN, SYDVKM. The CDR3 has 13 amino acids. Generated by immunoSEQ multiplex PCR, the TCRdb table keeps only in-frame clones and is missing some. The sample yields roughly 240,000 clones, about four fifths seen once. In this sample, this clone turned up once. This receptor was identified in a woman between 35 and 50 years old who had been exposed to COVID-19. This sequence joins TRBV28 and TRBJ2-7, with 9 bases identical to TRBD2. The sequenced sample was PBMCs or T cells enriched from blood (not recorded which). CDR3 protein: CASRTSGPYEQYF. The CDR3 DNA is TGTGCCAGCAGGACTAGCGGTCCCTACGAGCAGTACTTC.